One sample yielded the 9 T cell receptor beta chains listed below, sequenced in a study of T cells in Graves' hyperthyroidism and ophthalmopathy. The investigators amplified TCR beta CDR3 regions from RNA transcripts. First-round RT-PCR with HTBI primers amplified the TCR CDR3 region. TCRdb called the multiplex PCR reads again in MiXCR, with one record for every CDR3 protein. The sample lists about 510,000 distinct CDR3 sequences, around 50% occurring once. The sequencing sample was made of peripheral blood or thyroid tissue (not recorded which). These receptors were taken from an adult woman with Graves' disease, either hyperthyroidism or ophthalmopathy (not recorded which).

J is TRBJ2-7 and V is TRBV27; unclear D gene. The germline V gene has CDR1 MNHEY and CDR2 SMNVEV (reference sequence). V shed 6 bases and J shed 1 base, with 4 bases lying between them. This CDR3 is 11 amino acids long. The CDR3 region has the DNA TGTGCCAGCAGGAATTCCTACGAGCAGTACTTC. Amino acids: CASRNSYEQYF.

The table lists this clonotype with many counts. V and J are TRBV29-1 and TRBJ1-2, with D hard to call. The V gene's germline CDR1 is SQVTM and CDR2 ANQGSEA. The CDR3 runs to 11 residues. The V and J ends lost 4 bases and 6 bases respectively, with 9 bases between them. The CDR3 reads CSVARFNGYTF. The CDR3 DNA is TGCAGCGTTGCCAGGTTTAATGGCTACACCTTC.

This chain connects TRBV5-1 to TRBJ2-5, with 8 bases lining up with TRBD1. CDR1 and CDR2 from the germline V gene are SGHRS and YFSETQ. CDR3 length equals 14 residues. V lost 3 bases to trimming and J lost 9 bases; unmatched junction nucleotides: 10. In DNA, the CDR3 is TGCGCCAGCAGCTCGGGACAGGATGGGCAGCCCCAGTACTTC. Its translation is CASSSGQDGQPQYF.

This clonotype came up many times. V usage is TRBV10-3 and J usage is TRBJ1-5, with 8 bases matching TRBD1. The V and J ends lost 2 bases and 3 bases, in that order; junction bases with no gene match: 3. Germline loops: CDR1 ENHRY, CDR2 SYGVKD. This CDR3 comprises 15 residues. The CDR3: CAISEQGADNQPQHF. The CDR3 DNA is TGTGCCATCAGTGAGCAGGGGGCAGACAATCAGCCCCAGCATTTT.

This clonotype was recorded at least ten times. V is TRBV5-1 and J is TRBJ1-1, with D uncertain. The germline gives CDR1 SGHRS, CDR2 YFSETQ. The length of the CDR3 is 13 residues. Trimming stripped 4 bases from V and 4 bases from J, with 11 bases between. The CDR3 DNA sequence: TGCGCCAGCAGCCCGAACCTCGTCACTGAAGCTTTCTTT. This gives the protein CASSPNLVTEAFF.

Only a few counts were recorded for this clonotype. The V gene is TRBV20-1, the J gene TRBJ1-2; possible D gene TRBD1, 5 bases. This CDR3 comprises 11 residues. In germline, CDR1 is DFQATT, CDR2 SNEGSKA (reference sequence). V was trimmed by 5 bases and J by 11 bases, leaving 15 bases between them. DNA of the CDR3: TGCAGTGCTCGACCGGGGGAACGGTACACCTTC. This codes for CSARPGERYTF.

The V and J genes are TRBV5-1 and TRBJ2-7, with D maybe TRBD2 (6 bases). CDR1 SGHRS and CDR2 YFSETQ come from the germline V gene. V gave up 3 bases and J gave up 3 bases, with 16 bases separating them. This CDR3 contains 15 residues. The CDR3 nucleotides are TGCGCCAGCAGCTCATCCGGGACGGGACTCTACGAGCAGTACTTC. Protein sequence: CASSSSGTGLYEQYF.

CDR3 coding DNA: TGTGCCATCAGTGGTAGCGGGAGGGAAGAGACCCAGTACTTC. Its protein is CAISGSGREETQYF. This chain connects TRBV10-3 to TRBJ2-5; 11 nucleotides match TRBD2. Germline-derived CDR1 and CDR2 are ENHRY and SYGVKD. The CDR3 is 14 amino acids. The ends lost 4 bases at V and 3 bases at J; junction bases unmatched: 1.

This clonotype appeared once. The rearrangement uses TRBV7-2 and TRBJ2-7, with D possibly being TRBD1 or TRBD2 (6 bases each). Looked up from germline, CDR1 is SGHTA and CDR2 is FQGNSA. CDR3 length equals 12 residues. The CDR3 region is CAREGGENEQYF. Written as DNA, the CDR3 is TGTGCTAGAGAGGGGGGTGAGAACGAGCAGTACTTC.